This is a list of T cell receptor beta chains from one sample in a study of shared clonotypes between healthy human individuals. This table comes from immunoSEQ multiplex PCR, and its TCRdb copy is limited to in-frame clones, with some not included. The table includes about 1 million clones, about 70% detected once. The sequenced sample consisted of memory CD4+ T cells sorted from blood. These receptors all come from a man younger than 30 in good health. Both conserved end residues are trimmed from each CDR3.

v_gene: TRBV21-1
len: 13
j_gene: TRBJ1-1
CDR3aa: ASSKGGQLAQGAF

v_gene: TRBV9
len: 14
j_gene: TRBJ2-3
CDR3aa: ASSVAGTGLTDTQY

v_gene: TRBV7-2
len: 14
j_gene: TRBJ2-1
CDR3aa: ASSLERGFSYNEQF

v_gene: TRBV6-6
len: 12
j_gene: TRBJ1-1
CDR3aa: ASSLWNMNTEAF

v_gene: TRBV28
len: 13
j_gene: TRBJ2-7
CDR3aa: ASRVTGAGTYEQY

v_gene: TRBV2
len: 12
j_gene: TRBJ2-7
CDR3aa: ASMGDSWHYEQY

v_gene: TRBV6-4
len: 12
j_gene: TRBJ1-6
CDR3aa: ASRGEGEGSPLH

v_gene: TRBV5-4
len: 12
j_gene: TRBJ2-5
CDR3aa: ASSFRQGSETQY

v_gene: TRBV5-1
len: 12
j_gene: TRBJ1-4
CDR3aa: ASSSTAENEKLF

v_gene: TRBV7-6
len: 11
j_gene: TRBJ2-2
CDR3aa: ASSFGSSGELF

v_gene: TRBV19
len: 11
j_gene: TRBJ2-7
CDR3aa: ASRPGGSYEQY

v_gene: TRBV5-4
len: 12
j_gene: TRBJ2-7
CDR3aa: ASSKRGSTYEQY

v_gene: TRBV6-1
len: 13
j_gene: TRBJ1-5
CDR3aa: ASSFRTGGGQPQH

v_gene: TRBV19
len: 13
j_gene: TRBJ1-2
CDR3aa: ASSVDGVPGYGYT

v_gene: TRBV7-9
len: 13
j_gene: TRBJ2-6
CDR3aa: ASSRSLSGANVLT

v_gene: TRBV28
len: 13
j_gene: TRBJ1-2
CDR3aa: AVGVQGRRNYGYT